This T cell receptor (beta chain) was sequenced in a study of vaccination effects on CD4 cells after COVID-19 (dated by TCRdb to the early 2020s). With regard to the full study: Across the study, the median time from the second dose to post-vaccine sampling was 72 days (range 14 to 241). SARS-CoV-2 spike-specific CD4+ TCR repertoires were compared before and after mRNA vaccination in COVID-19 convalescent patients and in infection-naive vaccine recipients. The full study included some 10 COVID-19 convalescent patients and a handful of SARS-CoV-2-naive healthy vaccine recipients. The Oncomine TCR Beta short-read assay on an Illumina iSeq 100 was used to sequence cultures from other donors in the study.

The library was built by means of the immunoSEQ multiplex PCR assay. TCR beta CDR3 sequencing was performed on DNA from the cultured, isolated CD4+ T cells. On the study's bioinformatics: The analysis removed non-productive TCR sequences, trimmed reads to the CDR3 region, and retained only CDR3s that were 7 or more amino acids long. Antigen-specific clonotypes were identified using the MANAFEST web app by comparison of expansion in peptide wells against reference cultures. To be called positive, a clone needed expansion at FDR<0.05 compared with the reference and with all other wells, an odds ratio greater than 5, and a frequency greater than 0.1% in two replicate wells. Clonotypes significantly expanded in SARS-CoV-2 spike wells and in at least one common cold coronavirus spike condition were defined as cross-reactive. Using the stringdist R package, CDR3 similarity was measured by Levenshtein distance, and unrooted trees were constructed with ape in R 3.6.1. The immuneACCESS repertoire file appears here via TCRdb, limited to in-frame rearrangements. These files lack a portion of the clones; in checked studies, under half of the deficit traces to unresolved V genes, and the cause of the others is not known. That table gives V, J and clone size, and the DNA gave D and trimming. In all, the sample holds about 28,000 clones, and about 70% of those were seen once. The leading ten clones occupy roughly 10% of the sample.

In the ViraFEST assay, PBMC were stimulated with viral peptide pools, and antigen-specific CD4+ T cell clonotypes were then identified by expansion using TCR sequencing. After approximately eleven days of culture, CD4+ T cells were isolated with the EasySep CD4+ T cell isolation kit. Two doses of either the BNT162b2 or the mRNA-1273 mRNA SARS-CoV-2 vaccine were administered to participants. Healthy vaccine recipients had no prior SARS-CoV-2 infection, confirmed by negative nucleocapsid antibodies before and after vaccination. Approximately 2 million PBMC per well were cultured with 10 ug/ml peptides in IMDM containing 5% human AB serum, approximately 10 IU/ml IL-2 and gentamicin. On days 3 and 7, half of the culture medium was replaced with fresh IL-2-containing medium. Unless noted otherwise, every peptide stimulation condition was cultured in triplicate wells. PBMC were separated from whole blood using Ficoll-Paque Plus gradient centrifugation and were then either cryopreserved at -140C or used fresh. The overlapping peptide pools covered the spike proteins of SARS-CoV-2 and of the common cold coronaviruses HCoV-NL63, HCoV-OC43 and HCoV-229E. The QIAamp micro DNA kit was used to extract genomic DNA from the cultured CD4+ T cells.

As concerns this clone: Its antigen is currently not known. Base qualities are missing; no much larger clone stands one base away.

The CDR3 goes from the cysteine to the phenylalanine over 15 residues. Only the CDR3 region is kept as DNA, spanning 45 bases read in frame from base 1. The germline V gene supplies CDR1 MNHNS and CDR2 SASEGT. The junction shows trimming of 2 bases on V and 3 bases on J, plus 13 bases between the germline ends. General findings and caveats noted by the study authors: In healthy vaccine recipients, vaccine-induced clones were almost all SARS-CoV-2 mono-reactive, with only 1 of 255 being cross-reactive with common cold coronaviruses. The study was limited by a small number of convalescent patients and lacked early post-infection timepoints. Clones induced by infection and clones induced by vaccination both contracted markedly at late timepoints after vaccination, which fits with T cell responses waning over time.

The sequences come from CD4+ T cells from PBMCs cultured with HCoV-NL63 spike peptides, collected after COVID-19 vaccination. The cell subset or site label of this sample denotes: HCoV-NL63 spike overlapping peptide pool stimulation. Recombination connected TRBV6-1 to TRBJ1-2; the D segment could be TRBD1, given 6 matching bases. The source is a human donor who received a COVID-19 vaccine. The DNA reads as follows: TGTGCCAGCAGTGAAATTCCAGGGGACTACTATGGCTACACCTTC. Its product reads: CASSEIPGDYYGYTF.